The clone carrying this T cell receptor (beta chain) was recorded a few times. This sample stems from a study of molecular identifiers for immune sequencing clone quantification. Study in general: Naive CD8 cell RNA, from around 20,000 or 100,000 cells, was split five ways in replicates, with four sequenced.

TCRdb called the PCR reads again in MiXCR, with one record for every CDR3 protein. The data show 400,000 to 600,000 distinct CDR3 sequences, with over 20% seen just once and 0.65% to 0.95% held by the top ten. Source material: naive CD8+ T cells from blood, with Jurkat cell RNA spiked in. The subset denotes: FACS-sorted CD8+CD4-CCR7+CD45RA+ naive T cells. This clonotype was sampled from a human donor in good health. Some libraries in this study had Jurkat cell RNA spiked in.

The CDR3 reads CASNSPLAGAGELFF. Written as DNA, the CDR3 is TGTGCCAGCAATAGTCCCCTAGCGGGAGCTGGGGAGCTGTTTTTT. V and J are TRBV12-3 or TRBV12-4 and TRBJ2-2; 10 nucleotides align to TRBD2. J gave up 8 bases and V 7 bases, and 10 bases lay outside the gene matches. The CDR3 covers 15 residues.